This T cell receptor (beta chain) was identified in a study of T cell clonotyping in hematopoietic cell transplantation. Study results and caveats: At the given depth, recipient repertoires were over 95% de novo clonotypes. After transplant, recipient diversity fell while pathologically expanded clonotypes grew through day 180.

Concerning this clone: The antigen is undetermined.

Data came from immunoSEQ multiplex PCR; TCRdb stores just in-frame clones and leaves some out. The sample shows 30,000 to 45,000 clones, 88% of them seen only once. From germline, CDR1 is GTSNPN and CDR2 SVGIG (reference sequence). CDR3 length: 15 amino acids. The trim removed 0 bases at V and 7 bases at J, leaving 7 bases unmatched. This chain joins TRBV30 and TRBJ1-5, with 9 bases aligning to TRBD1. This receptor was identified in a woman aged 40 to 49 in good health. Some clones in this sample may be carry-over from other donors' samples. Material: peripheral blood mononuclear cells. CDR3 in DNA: TGTGCCTGGAGTGTAGGGACAGGGATTAGACAGCCCCAGCATTTT. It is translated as CAWSVGTGIRQPQHF.